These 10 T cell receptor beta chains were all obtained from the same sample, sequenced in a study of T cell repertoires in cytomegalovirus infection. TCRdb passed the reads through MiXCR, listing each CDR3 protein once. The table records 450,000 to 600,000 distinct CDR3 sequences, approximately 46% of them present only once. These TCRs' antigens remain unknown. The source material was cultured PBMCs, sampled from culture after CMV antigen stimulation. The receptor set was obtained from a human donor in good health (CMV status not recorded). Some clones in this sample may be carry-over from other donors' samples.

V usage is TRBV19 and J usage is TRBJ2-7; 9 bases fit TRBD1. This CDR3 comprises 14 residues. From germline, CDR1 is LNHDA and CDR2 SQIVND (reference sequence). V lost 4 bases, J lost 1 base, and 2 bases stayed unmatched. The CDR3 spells CASSKDRGSYEQYF. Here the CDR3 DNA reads TGTGCCAGTAGTAAGGACAGGGGATCCTACGAGCAGTACTTC.

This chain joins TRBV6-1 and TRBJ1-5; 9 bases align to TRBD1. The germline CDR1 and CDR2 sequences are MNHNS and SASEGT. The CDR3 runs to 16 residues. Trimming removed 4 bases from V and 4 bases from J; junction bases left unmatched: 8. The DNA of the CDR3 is TGTGCCAGCAGTGTCGAACGGACAGGGGCAAATCAGCCCCAGCATTTT. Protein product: CASSVERTGANQPQHF.

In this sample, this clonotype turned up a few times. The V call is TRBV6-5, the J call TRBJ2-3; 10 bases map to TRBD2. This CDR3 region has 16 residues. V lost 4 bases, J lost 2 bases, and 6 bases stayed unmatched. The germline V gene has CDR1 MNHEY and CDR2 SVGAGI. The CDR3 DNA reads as TGTGCCAGCAGTTTACAGGGACTAGCGCCCACAGATACGCAGTATTTT. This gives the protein CASSLQGLAPTDTQYF.

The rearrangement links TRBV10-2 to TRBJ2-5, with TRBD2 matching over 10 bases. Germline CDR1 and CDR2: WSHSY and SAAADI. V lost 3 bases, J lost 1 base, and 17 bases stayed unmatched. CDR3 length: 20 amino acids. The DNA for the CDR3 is TGCGCCAGCAGTGACCGAGGGCTAGCGGGGGCCTCGGGCTTCCAAGAGACCCAGTACTTC. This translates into CASSDRGLAGASGFQETQYF.

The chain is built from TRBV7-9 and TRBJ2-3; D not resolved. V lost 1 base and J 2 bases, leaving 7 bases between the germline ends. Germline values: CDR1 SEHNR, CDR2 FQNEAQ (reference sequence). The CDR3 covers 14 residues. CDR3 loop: CASSLVKSTDTQYF. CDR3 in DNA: TGTGCCAGCAGCTTAGTTAAGTCCACAGATACGCAGTATTTT.

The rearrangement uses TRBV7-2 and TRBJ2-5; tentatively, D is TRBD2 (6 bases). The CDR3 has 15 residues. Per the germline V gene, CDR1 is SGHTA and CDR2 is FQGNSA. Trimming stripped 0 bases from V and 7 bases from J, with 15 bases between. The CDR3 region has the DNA TGTGCCAGCAGCTTAGCGGGACTTATCTCCGGGACCCAGTACTTC. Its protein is CASSLAGLISGTQYF.

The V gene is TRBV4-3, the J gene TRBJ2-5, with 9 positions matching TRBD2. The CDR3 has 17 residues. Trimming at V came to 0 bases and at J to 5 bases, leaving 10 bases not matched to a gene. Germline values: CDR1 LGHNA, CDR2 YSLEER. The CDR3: CASSQDRGGRAWETQYF. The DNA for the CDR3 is TGCGCCAGCAGCCAAGACCGTGGCGGGAGGGCCTGGGAGACCCAGTACTTC.

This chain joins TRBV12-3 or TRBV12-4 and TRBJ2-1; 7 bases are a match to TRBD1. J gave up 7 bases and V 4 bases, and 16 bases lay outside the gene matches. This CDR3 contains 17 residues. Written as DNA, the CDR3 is TGTGCCAGCAGTTACGGGACAGTACTAGGGGTTTGGAATGAGCAGTTCTTC. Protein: CASSYGTVLGVWNEQFF.

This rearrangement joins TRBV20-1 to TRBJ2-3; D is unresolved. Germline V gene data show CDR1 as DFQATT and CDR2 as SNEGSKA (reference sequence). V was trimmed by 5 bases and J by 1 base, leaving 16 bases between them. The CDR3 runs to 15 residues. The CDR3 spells CSAPPLVFRTDTQYF. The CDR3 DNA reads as TGCAGTGCTCCGCCTCTAGTCTTTCGCACAGATACGCAGTATTTT.

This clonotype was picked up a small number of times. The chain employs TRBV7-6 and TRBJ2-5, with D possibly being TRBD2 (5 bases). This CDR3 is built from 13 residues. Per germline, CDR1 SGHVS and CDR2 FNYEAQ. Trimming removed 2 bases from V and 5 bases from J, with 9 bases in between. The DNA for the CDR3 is TGTGCCAGCAGCTTATTGAGGGTGGAGACCCAGTACTTC. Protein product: CASSLLRVETQYF.